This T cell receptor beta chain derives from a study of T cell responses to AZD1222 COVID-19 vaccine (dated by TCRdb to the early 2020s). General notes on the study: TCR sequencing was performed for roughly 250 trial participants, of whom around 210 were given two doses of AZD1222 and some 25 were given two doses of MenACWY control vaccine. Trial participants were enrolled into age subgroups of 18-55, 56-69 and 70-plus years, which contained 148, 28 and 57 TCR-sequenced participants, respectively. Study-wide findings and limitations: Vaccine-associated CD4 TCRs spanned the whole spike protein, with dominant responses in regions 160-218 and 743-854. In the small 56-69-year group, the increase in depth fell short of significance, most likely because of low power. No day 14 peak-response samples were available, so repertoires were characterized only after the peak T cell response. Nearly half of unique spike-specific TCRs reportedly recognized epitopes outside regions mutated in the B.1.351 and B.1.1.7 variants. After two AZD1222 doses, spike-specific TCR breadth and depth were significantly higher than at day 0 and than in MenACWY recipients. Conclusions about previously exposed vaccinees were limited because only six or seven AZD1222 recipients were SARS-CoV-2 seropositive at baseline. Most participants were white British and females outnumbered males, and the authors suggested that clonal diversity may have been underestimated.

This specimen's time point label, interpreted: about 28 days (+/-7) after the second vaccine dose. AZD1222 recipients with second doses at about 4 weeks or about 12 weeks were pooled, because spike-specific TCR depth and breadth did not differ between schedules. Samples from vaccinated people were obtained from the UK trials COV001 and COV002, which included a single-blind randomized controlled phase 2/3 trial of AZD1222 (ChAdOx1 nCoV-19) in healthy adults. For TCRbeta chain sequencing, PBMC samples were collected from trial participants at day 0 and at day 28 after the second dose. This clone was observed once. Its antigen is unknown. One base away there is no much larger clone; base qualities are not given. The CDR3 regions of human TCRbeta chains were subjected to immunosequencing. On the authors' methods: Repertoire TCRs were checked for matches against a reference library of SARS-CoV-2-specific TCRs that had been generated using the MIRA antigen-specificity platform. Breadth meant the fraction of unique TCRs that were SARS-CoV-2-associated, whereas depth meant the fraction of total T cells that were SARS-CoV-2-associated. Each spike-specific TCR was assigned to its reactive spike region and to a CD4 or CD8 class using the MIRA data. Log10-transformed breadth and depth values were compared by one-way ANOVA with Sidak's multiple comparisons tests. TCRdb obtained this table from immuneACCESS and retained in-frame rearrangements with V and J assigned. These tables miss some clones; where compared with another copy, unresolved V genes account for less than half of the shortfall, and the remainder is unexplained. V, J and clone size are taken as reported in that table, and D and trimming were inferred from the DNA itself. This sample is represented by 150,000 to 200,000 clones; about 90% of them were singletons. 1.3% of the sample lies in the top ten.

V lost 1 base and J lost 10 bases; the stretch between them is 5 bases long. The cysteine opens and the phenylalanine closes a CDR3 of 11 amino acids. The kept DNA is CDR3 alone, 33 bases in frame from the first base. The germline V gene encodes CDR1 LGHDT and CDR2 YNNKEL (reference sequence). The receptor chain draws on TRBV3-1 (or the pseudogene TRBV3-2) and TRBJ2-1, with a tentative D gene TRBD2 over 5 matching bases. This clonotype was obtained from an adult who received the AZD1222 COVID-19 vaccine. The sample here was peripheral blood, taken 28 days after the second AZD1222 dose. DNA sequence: TGTGCCAGCAGCCAAGCGGGGGAGCAGTTCTTC. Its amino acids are CASSQAGEQFF.